What follows are 23 T cell receptor beta chains derived from one specimen sequenced in a study of blood T cells in healthy people across ages. Sample-barcoded 5' priming and a J-beta primer mix drove a second PCR of roughly 7 to 11 cycles. TCRdb ran MiXCR on the 5' RACE reads and lists one entry per CDR3 protein. The sample gives fewer than 900,000 distinct CDR3 sequences, 43% of which show up once; roughly 19% is in the top ten. Sequencing was performed on blood. Receptor source: a woman in her sixties or seventies in good health.

This clonotype was seen repeatedly, ten times or more. The V and J genes are TRBV3-1 and TRBJ1-2, with 7 nucleotides matching TRBD1. The V gene's germline CDR1 is LGHDT and CDR2 YNNKEL (reference sequence). With 4 bases clipped from V and 5 bases from J, the junction kept 7 bases outside the gene matches. The CDR3 extends over 14 amino acids. This CDR3 is CASSPPETGYGYTF. CDR3 bases: TGTGCCAGCAGCCCACCTGAGACAGGGTATGGCTACACCTTC.

Note on this clonotype: A read error may be the cause here, since a much bigger clone is one base away. CDR3 sequence reads: CASSVAASGGTDTQYF. In nucleotides, the CDR3 is TGTGCCAGCAGCGTAGCGGCTAGCGGGGGCACAGATACGCAGTATTTT. This rearrangement joins TRBV9 to TRBJ2-3; 9 positions match TRBD2. The CDR3 consists of 16 residues. The J segment lost 1 base and the V segment lost 0 bases, leaving 3 bases of the junction unmatched. The germline V gene has CDR1 SGDLS and CDR2 YYNGEE.

This clonotype was detected ten times or more. This rearrangement joins TRBV11-2 to TRBJ2-7; D might be TRBD1 (5 bases). Germline V CDR1 and CDR2: SGHAT, FQNNGV. Trimming pared 0 bases from V and 6 bases from J, leaving 24 bases between. The CDR3 is made up of 18 amino acids. The CDR3 spells CASSLDRVFGRVPIEQYF. CDR3 DNA sequence: TGTGCCAGCAGCTTAGATCGGGTATTTGGCAGGGTACCTATCGAGCAGTACTTC.

This clonotype was found many times. The chain has TRBV7-8 and TRBJ1-2; D might be TRBD1 (6 bases). Trimming removed 6 bases from V and 2 bases from J, with 10 bases in between. The CDR3 extends over 13 amino acids. Germline V gene data show CDR1 as SGHVS and CDR2 as FQNEAQ. DNA of the CDR3: TGTGCCAGCAGTCGAGACAGGAACTATGGCTACACCTTC. This gives the protein CASSRDRNYGYTF.

The sample holds many counts of this clonotype. The chain uses TRBV29-1 and TRBJ2-3; TRBD2 matches 7 bases. The junction had 11 bases not matched to a gene; V was cut back by 5 bases and J by 6 bases. The germline V gene encodes CDR1 SQVTM and CDR2 ANQGSEA. This CDR3 has 14 residues. The CDR3 DNA follows: TGCAGCGTTCCGAGCCTCCCCGGGGGGGATACGCAGTATTTT. Residues: CSVPSLPGGDTQYF.

This clonotype was seen a few times. The chain carries TRBV28 and TRBJ2-7; D is ambiguous. The CDR3 extends over 12 amino acids. The germline gives CDR1 MDHEN, CDR2 SYDVKM. V dropped 2 bases and J dropped 5 bases, with 7 bases sitting between them. CDR3 in amino acids: CASSLTTNEQYF. CDR3 coding DNA: TGTGCCAGCAGTTTAACTACCAACGAGCAGTACTTC.

Concerning this clonotype itself: A read error may account for a junction end that differs from germline. V and J are TRBV28 and TRBJ1-2; no clear D. This CDR3 has 15 residues. The germline V gene has CDR1 MDHEN and CDR2 SYDVKM. Here the CDR3 reads CTSSTRSPSLYGYTF. DNA for the CDR3: TGTACCAGCAGTACACGGTCCCCCTCGTTATATGGCTACACCTTC.

This clonotype was seen only once. The V and J genes are TRBV20-1 and TRBJ2-3; D possibly corresponds to TRBD1 (5 bases). Trimming removed 0 bases from V and 14 bases from J, with 15 bases in between. CDR1 and CDR2 from the germline V gene are DFQATT and SNEGSKA (reference sequence). The CDR3 runs to 12 residues. The DNA of the CDR3 is TGCAGTGCTAGAGACAGGGAAAGATACGCGTATTTT. Its translation is CSARDRERYAYF.

V is TRBV10-3 and J is TRBJ1-1; no firm D call. V lost 7 bases and J lost 0, with 6 bases in between. Germline values: CDR1 ENHRY, CDR2 SYGVKD. This CDR3 is 12 amino acids long. The CDR3 DNA sequence: TGTGCCATCACAAATCTGAACACTGAAGCTTTCTTT. Amino acids: CAITNLNTEAFF.

With respect to this clonotype: Germline is not matched at one junction end, which may reflect a read error. The genes are TRBV27 and TRBJ2-3, with D tentatively TRBD1 or TRBD2 (5 bases each). Germline V gives CDR1 MNHEY, CDR2 SMNVEV (reference sequence). The length of the CDR3 is 15 residues. CDR3 DNA: TGTGCCAGCAGTTTGGGGGTCACCCGCACAGATACGCGGTATTTT. It encodes CASSLGVTRTDTRYF.

This clonotype was detected ten times or more. This chain connects TRBV5-1 to TRBJ2-7, with D perhaps TRBD2 (6 bases). Germline V lookup: CDR1 SGHRS, CDR2 YFSETQ. Trimming pared 3 bases from V and 0 bases from J, leaving 13 bases between. The CDR3 has 15 amino acids. CDR3 DNA: TGCGCCAGCAGCTCCGGTGCGGGGCCCTCCTACGAGCAGTACTTC. This codes for CASSSGAGPSYEQYF.

This sequence joins TRBV20-1 and TRBJ1-5; D perhaps matches TRBD1 (5 bases). The V and J ends lost 3 bases and 7 bases respectively, with 16 bases between them. The CDR3 has 14 amino acids. Germline loops: CDR1 DFQATT, CDR2 SNEGSKA (reference sequence). The CDR3 DNA is TGCAGTGCTAGCCCAGGGACTGGCCAACAGCCCCAGCATTTT. Its protein is CSASPGTGQQPQHF.

About this clonotype: A junction boundary mismatches the germline segment, possibly from a read error. The V call is TRBV7-9, the J call TRBJ1-2, with a possible D match to TRBD1 (5 bases). The V gene's germline CDR1 is SEHNR and CDR2 FQNEAQ (reference sequence). The CDR3 spans 15 residues. The CDR3 region has the DNA TGTGCCAACAGCCTCTCGGGACCGCTCAACTATGGCTACACCTTC. This codes for CANSLSGPLNYGYTF.

This rearrangement joins TRBV6-2 or TRBV6-3 to TRBJ2-4; 11 bases agree with TRBD2. Per germline, CDR1 MNHEY and CDR2 SVGEGT. Losses at the gene ends were 4 bases for V and 1 base for J; bases not matched to a gene: 12. The CDR3 sequence is 19 residues long. The CDR3 region has the DNA TGTGCCAGCAGTTCCCTAGCGGGAGGCGTTTTGGCCGCCAAAAACATTCAGTACTTC. Encoded protein: CASSSLAGGVLAAKNIQYF.

The sample holds a few counts of this clonotype. The chain combines TRBV18 with TRBJ2-1; D tentatively reads TRBD1 or TRBD2 (5 bases each). The CDR3 sequence is 13 residues long. The germline V gene encodes CDR1 KGHSH and CDR2 LQKENI. Trimming shortened V by 6 bases and J by 8 bases, and 14 bases separated the two germline ends. CDR3 bases: TGTGCCAGCTCCCTCTCTGTGGGGGATGAGCAGTTCTTC. Protein sequence: CASSLSVGDEQFF.

This sequence joins TRBV2 and TRBJ2-5; weak D call: TRBD2 (6 bases). The V end lost 7 bases, the J end lost 5 bases, and 14 bases lay between the germline ends. This CDR3 has 13 residues. CDR1 and CDR2 from the germline V gene are SNHLY and FYNNEI. CDR3 DNA sequence: TGTGCCAGCACTGATAGCGGACTGGAGACCCAGTACTTC. The encoded protein is CASTDSGLETQYF. Full variable domain (outside the CDR3, taken from reference TRBV2 and TRBJ2-5): EPEVTQTPSHQVTQMGQEVILRCVPISNHLYFYWYRQILGQKVEFLVSFYNNEISEKSEIFDDQFSVERPDGSNFTLKIRSTKLEDSAMYFCASTDSGLETQYFGPGTRLLVL.

With regard to this clonotype: A much larger clone differs from this one at a single base, so this may be a read error. V is TRBV20-1 and J is TRBJ2-7; D gene uncertain. The V end was cut by 4 bases, the J end by 0 bases, with 7 bases between. Germline assignment: CDR1 DFQATT and CDR2 SNEGSKA (reference sequence). The CDR3 covers 12 residues. This chain's CDR3 is CSAMGISYEQYF. DNA for the CDR3: TGCAGTGCTATGGGGATCTCCTACGAGCAGTACTTC.

This rearrangement joins TRBV11-2 to TRBJ2-1, with 7 bases fitting TRBD2. CDR3 length: 14 residues. Germline CDR1 reads SGHAT; CDR2 reads FQNNGV. Trimming removed 6 bases from V and 7 bases from J; junction bases left unmatched: 9. The CDR3 sequence: CASSSIAGGNEQFF. The CDR3 DNA follows: TGTGCCAGCAGTTCTATAGCGGGCGGGAATGAGCAGTTCTTC.

The rearrangement joins TRBV7-2 to TRBJ2-1; TRBD2 matches at 9 bases. The junction had 4 bases not matched to a gene; V was cut back by 2 bases and J by 8 bases. CDR1 and CDR2 from the germline V gene are SGHTA and FQGNSA. This CDR3 spans 14 amino acids. The CDR3 sequence is CASSLWTSVHEQFF. Here the CDR3 DNA reads TGTGCCAGCAGCTTATGGACTAGCGTCCATGAGCAGTTCTTC.

Concerning this clonotype itself: No conserved phenylalanine or tryptophan is present at the end of the CDR3, so a read error is the likely explanation. The chain is built from TRBV27 and TRBJ2-1, with no clear D. Germline V gives CDR1 MNHEY, CDR2 SMNVEV (reference sequence). The CDR3 extends over 13 amino acids. V was shortened by 8 bases and J by 3 bases, with 11 bases between the two germline ends. The chain's CDR3 is CASAMSLYNEQFL. The DNA of the CDR3 is TGTGCCAGCGCTATGAGCCTCTACAATGAGCAGTTCTTG.

The V gene is TRBV15, the J gene TRBJ1-1; 7 bases are a match to TRBD1. Germline-derived CDR1 and CDR2 are LNHNV and YYDKDF (reference sequence). V shed 5 bases and J 8 bases; nucleotides not matched to a gene: 20. This CDR3 region has 17 residues. This CDR3 reads CATSPSSTRQGRPEAFF. The CDR3 bases are TGTGCCACCAGCCCCAGCTCTACGAGACAGGGTAGGCCGGAAGCTTTCTTT.

This clonotype was observed a few times. The chain combines TRBV20-1 with TRBJ1-5, with D hard to call. The CDR3 has 14 amino acids. In germline, CDR1 is DFQATT, CDR2 SNEGSKA (reference sequence). V was pared by 0 bases and J by 2 bases, with 8 bases between. The CDR3 region has the DNA TGCAGTGCTAGAGATGACGCGGGCAATCAGCCCCAGCATTTT. Its translation is CSARDDAGNQPQHF.

The sample holds a few counts of this clonotype. The chain has TRBV28 and TRBJ2-2, with D hard to call. The ends were cut back, 6 bases at V and 0 bases at J, with 8 bases in the middle. The length of the CDR3 is 14 residues. Germline V gene lookup returns CDR1 MDHEN and CDR2 SYDVKM. The CDR3 region has the DNA TGTGCCAGCAGACCCTTTTCGAACACCGGGGAGCTGTTTTTT. Translated, it gives CASRPFSNTGELFF.